Shown below are 29 T cell receptor beta chains from a single sample sequenced in a study of prognosis after radiotherapy for stage I lung cancer. Genomic DNA yielded TCR beta CDR3, amplified by two-round multiplex PCR. The authors ran first-round PCR with primers specific to each TRBV and TRBJ gene. MiXCR, run by TCRdb on the multiplex PCR reads, gives a single entry per CDR3 protein. Of tens of thousands of distinct CDR3 sequences in the sample, about 41% were seen once. This specimen was PBMCs, taken before or after stereotactic body radiation therapy (not recorded which). These receptor sequences come from a donor aged 50 or older with non-small cell lung cancer.

Worth noting for this clonotype: The junction departs from the called germline gene at one end, perhaps through a read error. The CDR3 loop reads CASSLIRGPSGDNVLTF. In DNA, the CDR3 is TGTGCCAGCAGCTTAATCCGGGGGCCCTCTGGGGACAACGTCCTGACTTTC. The V call is TRBV7-9, the J call TRBJ2-6; TRBD1 or TRBD2 may be the D gene (6 bases each). This CDR3 spans 17 amino acids. CDR1 SEHNR and CDR2 FQNEAQ come from the germline V gene (reference sequence).

Only one count was recorded for this clonotype. Being one base from a much bigger clone, this may be a read error. The chain couples TRBV5-4 to TRBJ2-6; D uncertain. Germline V lookup: CDR1 SGHNT, CDR2 YYREEE (reference sequence). Trimming shortened V by 4 bases and J by 0 bases, and 17 bases separated the two germline ends. This CDR3 is built from 18 residues. The chain's CDR3 is CASSPQYWVDSGANVLTF. In DNA, the CDR3 is TGTGCCAGCAGCCCTCAATACTGGGTGGACTCTGGGGCCAACGTCCTGACTTTC.

The J gene is TRBJ1-2, the V gene TRBV24-1; D ambiguous. V was shortened by 4 bases and J by 5 bases, with 10 bases between the two germline ends. The CDR3 length is 13 residues. The germline V gene has CDR1 KGHDR and CDR2 SFDVKD. The CDR3 sequence is CATSEKGIYGYTF. In nucleotides, the CDR3 is TGTGCCACCAGTGAGAAGGGAATTTATGGCTACACCTTC.

The rearrangement uses TRBV7-3 and TRBJ2-1; 7 bases line up with TRBD1. The CDR3 has 14 amino acids. V trimming: 5 bases; J trimming: 9 bases; junction bases outside the gene matches: 10. Per germline, CDR1 SGHTA and CDR2 FQGTGA. The DNA of the CDR3 is TGTGCCAGCAGCCAAAGTACAGGGGCGGGTGAGCAGTTCTTC. This codes for CASSQSTGAGEQFF.

CDR3 amino acids: CASSPTSGRYTGELFF. DNA for the CDR3: TGTGCCAGCAGTCCGACTAGCGGGAGGTACACCGGGGAGCTGTTTTTT. V is TRBV6-1 and J is TRBJ2-2; TRBD2 aligns across 13 bases. Germline lookup yields CDR1 MNHNS and CDR2 SASEGT. J was trimmed by 3 bases and V by 5 bases; bases with no gene match: 3. This CDR3 has 16 residues.

This clonotype has at least ten counts. Here the CDR3 reads CAWSAGTGGSQYEQYF. CDR3 bases: TGTGCCTGGAGTGCCGGGACAGGGGGCTCCCAGTACGAGCAGTACTTC. The chain links TRBV30 to TRBJ2-7; 12 nucleotides align to TRBD1. V was clipped by 1 base and J by 4 bases; unmatched bases: 8. Germline assignment: CDR1 GTSNPN and CDR2 SVGIG (reference sequence). This CDR3 spans 16 amino acids.

This clonotype has just one count. The rearrangement uses TRBV7-9 and TRBJ2-7; possibly TRBD2 for D (6 bases). V was clipped by 5 bases and J by 5 bases, with 13 bases between them. The length of the CDR3 is 13 residues. Germline V gene lookup returns CDR1 SEHNR and CDR2 FQNEAQ (reference sequence). The CDR3 loop is CASSPRRGNEQYF. The CDR3 coding sequence is TGTGCCAGCAGCCCCCGGCGGGGCAACGAGCAGTACTTC.

This clonotype is labeled as medium-sized (0.01 to 0.1%). This rearrangement joins TRBV11-1 to TRBJ1-2; perhaps TRBD1 as D (6 bases). There are 15 residues in the CDR3. Germline CDR1 and CDR2: SGHAT and FQDESV (reference sequence). V gave up 5 bases and J gave up 0 bases, with 13 bases separating them. Written as DNA, the CDR3 is TGTGCCAGCAGCCCTGACTGGACAGCTAACTATGGCTACACCTTC. Translation gives CASSPDWTANYGYTF.

This clonotype was observed at least ten times. This rearrangement joins TRBV12-3 or TRBV12-4 to TRBJ1-4, with a tentative D call TRBD1 (5 bases). Trimming took off 1 base at V and 3 bases at J, with 15 bases between the two ends. CDR3 length: 17 residues. The CDR3 reads CASSLEGLGVSNEKLFF. CDR3 nucleotides: TGTGCCAGCAGTTTAGAGGGGTTGGGAGTGTCTAATGAAAAACTGTTTTTT.

As concerns this clonotype: A much larger clone lies a single base off, so this may be a read error. The chain combines TRBV7-3 with TRBJ2-3, with D uncertain. CDR1 and CDR2 from the germline V gene are SGHTA and FQGTGA. The CDR3 consists of 13 residues. In DNA, the CDR3 is TGTGCCAGCAGATTAACAATCACAGATACGCAGTATTTT. Residues: CASRLTITDTQYF.

In DNA, the CDR3 is TGTGCCAGCCAGCGGGAGACAGGGGGTGTGTACGAGCAGTACTTC. Amino acid sequence: CASQRETGGVYEQYF. The V gene is TRBV3-1, the J gene TRBJ2-7, with D possibly matching TRBD1 (9 bases). Trimming removed 8 bases at V and 4 bases at J, with 21 bases between. Germline V gene lookup returns CDR1 LGHDT and CDR2 YNNKEL (reference sequence). The CDR3 is 15 amino acids.

This clonotype was found many times. Written as DNA, the CDR3 is TGTGCCAGTAGTCCACGGGGCACAGATACGCAGTATTTT. It yields the protein CASSPRGTDTQYF. The chain links TRBV19 to TRBJ2-3; D gene uncertain. V shed 5 bases and J shed 1 base, with 7 bases lying between them. Germline V gene data show CDR1 as LNHDA and CDR2 as SQIVND (reference sequence). This CDR3 comprises 13 residues.

The sample holds many counts of this clonotype. The rearrangement uses TRBV9 and TRBJ2-5; 8 bases align to TRBD2. The germline gives CDR1 SGDLS, CDR2 YYNGEE. With V trimmed by 4 bases and J by 5 bases, 13 bases remained unmatched. The CDR3 totals 16 residues. The CDR3 spells CASSPSSGTGGETQYF. CDR3 DNA sequence: TGTGCCAGCAGCCCGAGTAGCGGGACGGGTGGGGAGACCCAGTACTTC.

At least ten counts were recorded for this clonotype. The genes are TRBV20-1 and TRBJ1-6; D is unclear. The V and J ends lost 7 bases and 8 bases respectively, with 12 bases between them. Per the germline V gene, CDR1 is DFQATT and CDR2 is SNEGSKA (reference sequence). The CDR3 is made up of 12 amino acids. CDR3 sequence reads: CSVPPQDSPLHF. The CDR3 region has the DNA TGCAGTGTTCCGCCTCAGGATTCACCCCTCCACTTT.

Comment on this clonotype: An end of the junction differs from the germline gene, which may be a read error. The chain links TRBV12-3 or TRBV12-4 to TRBJ2-2, with D perhaps TRBD2 (5 bases). The CDR3 contains 13 residues. CDR3 sequence (DNA): TGTGCCAGCAGGATAATGAACACCGGGGATCTGTTTTTT. As protein: CASRIMNTGDLFF.

The chain recombines TRBV6-1 with TRBJ2-2; 10 positions match TRBD1. Germline CDR1 and CDR2: MNHNS and SASEGT. This CDR3 region has 14 residues. V lost 10 bases and J lost 6; bases outside the gene matches: 8. DNA of the CDR3: TGTGCCACCCAAGGGACAGGGGACTCCGGGGAGCTGTTTTTT. This encodes CATQGTGDSGELFF.

Regarding this clonotype: A far more abundant clone sits one base away, making this likely a read error. The rearrangement joins TRBV6-1 to TRBJ2-5; 7 bases fit TRBD2. The CDR3 runs 16 residues. The V gene's germline CDR1 is MNHNS and CDR2 SASEGT. V lost 6 bases to trimming and J lost 5 bases; unmatched junction nucleotides: 15. The CDR3, as DNA: TGTGCCAGCAGAACTGCTAAGAGCGGGGACGTGGAGACCCAGTACTTC. This sequence encodes CASRTAKSGDVETQYF.

This clonotype was observed a single time. The chain is built from TRBV6-1 and TRBJ2-7, with D perhaps TRBD1 (5 bases). CDR1 is MNHNS and CDR2 is SASEGT in the germline V gene. This CDR3 is 17 amino acids long. The ends were cut back, 8 bases at V and 2 bases at J, with 25 bases in the middle. CDR3 nucleotide sequence: TGTGCCAGCGGTCCTGGCCTGTGGGGCGGACCCCCCTACGAGCAGTACTTC. Translated, it gives CASGPGLWGGPPYEQYF.

Many counts were recorded for this clonotype. V usage is TRBV28 and J usage is TRBJ2-1, with D possibly matching TRBD1 (6 bases). Germline values: CDR1 MDHEN, CDR2 SYDVKM. The CDR3 length is 12 residues. V lost 6 bases and J 6 bases, leaving 9 bases between the germline ends. DNA of the CDR3: TGTGCCAGCAGGCTACAGGGCAATGAGCAGTTCTTC. It encodes CASRLQGNEQFF.

This clonotype has ten or more counts. The rearrangement uses TRBV2 and TRBJ1-1, with TRBD1 matching 8 bases. Germline-derived CDR1 and CDR2 are SNHLY and FYNNEI. After removal of 6 bases from V and 6 bases from J, the junction contained 6 bases not matched to a gene. CDR3 length: 13 amino acids. CDR3: CASSSTGGAEAFF. DNA for the CDR3: TGTGCCAGCAGCTCTACAGGGGGGGCTGAAGCTTTCTTT.

The V and J genes are TRBV30 and TRBJ1-2; tentative D call: TRBD1 (5 bases). This CDR3 contains 12 residues. Trimming took 3 bases from V and 4 from J, leaving 9 bases between them. The V gene's germline CDR1 is GTSNPN and CDR2 SVGIG (reference sequence). The CDR3, as DNA: TGTGCCTGGAGACAGGATACCTATGGCTACACCTTC. The encoded protein is CAWRQDTYGYTF. Variable domain in full (rest from reference TRBV30 and TRBJ1-2): SQTIHQWPATLVQPVGSPLSLECTVEGTSNPNLYWYRQAAGRGLQLLFYSVGIGQISSEVPQNLSASRPQDRQFILSSKKLLLSDSGFYLCAWRQDTYGYTFGSGTRLTVV.

The J gene is TRBJ1-6, the V gene TRBV20-1, with D tentatively TRBD1 (5 bases). CDR1 and CDR2 (germline): DFQATT, SNEGSKA (reference sequence). The ends were cut back, 3 bases at V and 10 bases at J, with 16 bases in the middle. The CDR3 consists of 14 residues. The CDR3 coding sequence is TGCAGTGCTAGGTCCGGAGGACATGGATCACCCCTCCACTTT. Translating it yields CSARSGGHGSPLHF.

This clonotype came up many times. The chain uses TRBV30 and TRBJ1-4, with D tentatively TRBD1 (5 bases). Germline CDR1 reads GTSNPN; CDR2 reads SVGIG (reference sequence). This CDR3 comprises 13 residues. The ends were cut back, 6 bases at V and 8 bases at J, with 16 bases in the middle. This chain's CDR3 is CACNLSGREKLFF. In DNA form, the CDR3 reads TGTGCCTGTAACCTTTCAGGGCGCGAAAAACTGTTTTTT. The variable domain in full, completed from reference TRBV30 and TRBJ1-4, reads SQTIHQWPATLVQPVGSPLSLECTVEGTSNPNLYWYRQAAGRGLQLLFYSVGIGQISSEVPQNLSASRPQDRQFILSSKKLLLSDSGFYLCACNLSGREKLFFGSGTQLSVL.

This clonotype was detected ten times or more. The chain recombines TRBV18 with TRBJ2-5, with no clear D. The CDR3 runs to 12 residues. CDR1 KGHSH and CDR2 LQKENI come from the germline V gene. The V end lost 6 bases, the J end lost 0 bases, and 5 bases lay between the germline ends. This chain's CDR3 is CASSPYQETQYF. For the CDR3, the DNA is TGTGCCAGCTCTCCGTACCAAGAGACCCAGTACTTC.

With regard to this clonotype: A read error is possible here, since a much larger clone lies one base away. The chain uses TRBV29-1 and TRBJ2-7; 7 bases are shared with TRBD1. This CDR3 region has 14 residues. Germline CDR1 and CDR2: SQVTM and ANQGSEA. The trim removed 0 bases at V and 3 bases at J, leaving 5 bases unmatched. As DNA, the CDR3 is TGCAGCGTTGAAGACCAAGGGGACAGCTACGAGCAGTACTTC. Translating it yields CSVEDQGDSYEQYF.

The chain is built from TRBV5-6 and TRBJ2-7, with D maybe TRBD2 (6 bases). Germline loops: CDR1 SGHDT, CDR2 YYEEEE. The CDR3 is 12 amino acids. CDR3 amino acids: CSISPGAYEQYF. The CDR3 nucleotides read TGTTCCATCAGCCCGGGGGCCTACGAGCAGTACTTC.

Worth noting for this clonotype: This may arise from a read error, as a much more abundant clone is one base away. The rearrangement joins TRBV29-1 to TRBJ2-5; D possibly corresponds to TRBD1 (5 bases). V lost 7 bases and J 4 bases, leaving 16 bases between the germline ends. There are 13 residues in the CDR3. Germline V lookup: CDR1 SQVTM, CDR2 ANQGSEA. CDR3 protein: CSAQTVTRETQYF. CDR3 coding DNA: TGCAGCGCCCAGACAGTAACCCGAGAGACCCAGTACTTC.

This clonotype was counted many times. The chain combines TRBV5-6 with TRBJ2-7, with a tentative D call TRBD2 (7 bases). The germline gives CDR1 SGHDT, CDR2 YYEEEE. Trimming took off 4 bases at V and 3 bases at J, with 17 bases between the two ends. The CDR3 has 15 amino acids. CDR3 amino acids: CASSRFEGGSYEQYF. The CDR3 DNA follows: TGTGCCAGCAGCCGGTTTGAGGGGGGGAGCTACGAGCAGTACTTC. Filled out from reference TRBV5-6 and TRBJ2-7, the complete variable domain reads DAGVTQSPTHLIKTRGQQVTLRCSPKSGHDTVSWYQQALGQGPQFIFQYYEEEERQRGNFPDRFSGHQFPNYSSELNVNALLLGDSALYLCASSRFEGGSYEQYFGPGTRLTVT.

This clonotype was seen a handful of times. A far larger clone is only one base removed, so a read error is likely. V is TRBV6-5 and J is TRBJ2-3; unclear D gene. This CDR3 is 15 amino acids long. Per germline, CDR1 MNHEY and CDR2 SVGAGI. Trimming removed 0 bases at V and 2 bases at J, with 9 bases between. This CDR3 is CASSYSDHHTDTQYF. Here the CDR3 DNA reads TGTGCCAGCAGTTACTCTGACCATCACACAGATACGCAGTATTTT.